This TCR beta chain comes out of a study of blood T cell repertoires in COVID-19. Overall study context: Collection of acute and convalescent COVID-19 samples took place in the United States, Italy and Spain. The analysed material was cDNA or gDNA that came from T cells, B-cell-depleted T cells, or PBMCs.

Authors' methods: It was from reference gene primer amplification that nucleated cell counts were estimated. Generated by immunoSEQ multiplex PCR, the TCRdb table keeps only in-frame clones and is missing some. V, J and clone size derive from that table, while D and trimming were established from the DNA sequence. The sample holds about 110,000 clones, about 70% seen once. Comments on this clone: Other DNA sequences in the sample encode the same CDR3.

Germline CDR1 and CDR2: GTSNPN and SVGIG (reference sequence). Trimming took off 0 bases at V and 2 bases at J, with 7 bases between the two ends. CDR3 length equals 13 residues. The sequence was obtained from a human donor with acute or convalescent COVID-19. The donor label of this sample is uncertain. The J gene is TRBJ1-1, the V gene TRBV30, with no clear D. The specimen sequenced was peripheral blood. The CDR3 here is CAWSVRGNTEAFF. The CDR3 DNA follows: TGTGCCTGGAGTGTACGGGGAAACACTGAAGCTTTCTTT.